This passage covers 18 T cell receptor beta chains from one sample sequenced in a study of T cells expressing NK-cell markers. TCRdb reworked the 5' RACE reads into one entry per CDR3 protein, no DNA. Its table lists about 440,000 distinct CDR3 sequences. Input material: blood T cells: a sorted CD56 or NKG2C T cell subset, CD4+ or CD8+ T cells, or bulk PBMC T cells (not recorded which). Receptors originate from a woman between 18 and 69 years old in good health.

This chain connects TRBV19 to TRBJ2-1; no DNA is available, so the TRBD2 call from TCRdb remains unchecked. CDR3 size: 15 residues. From germline, CDR1 is LNHDA and CDR2 SQIVND (reference sequence). CDR3 residues: CASSIWREGENEQFF.

The rearrangement links TRBV18 to TRBJ2-4; the TCRdb call, TRBD2, lacks DNA for checking. There are 15 residues in the CDR3. Germline V gene data show CDR1 as KGHSH and CDR2 as LQKENI. The CDR3 spells CASSPPGGAKNIQYF.

The chain carries TRBV20-1 and TRBJ2-3; TCRdb designates TRBD1, a call that cannot be tested without DNA. CDR1 and CDR2 from the germline V gene are DFQATT and SNEGSKA (reference sequence). The CDR3 has 17 amino acids. The CDR3 loop reads CSARDGIRTRYTDTQYF.

The chain is built from TRBV5-1 and TRBJ2-1; TCRdb names TRBD2, which stays unverified in the absence of DNA. The CDR3 is 15 residues long. Germline CDR1 SGHRS, CDR2 YFSETQ. This CDR3 is CASSLELAAYNEQFF.

The rearrangement joins TRBV5-5 to TRBJ1-6; the D call from TCRdb, TRBD1, cannot be confirmed without DNA. CDR1 is SGHKS, CDR2 YYEKEE, per germline (reference sequence). This CDR3 is built from 16 residues. CDR3: CASSARQGGMASPLHF.

The chain uses TRBV19 and TRBJ1-3. Germline CDR1 and CDR2: LNHDA and SQIVND (reference sequence). The CDR3 sequence is 11 residues long. This chain's CDR3 is CATTLGNTIYF.

The chain recombines TRBV12-3 or TRBV12-4 with TRBJ1-5. The CDR3 has 16 amino acids. This CDR3 is CASSLSGFSGNQPQHF.

CDR3: CASSPRTGSNSPLHF. V and J are TRBV4-2 and TRBJ1-6; TCRdb's D call, TRBD1, is unchecked because there is no DNA. Germline CDR1 and CDR2: LGHNA and YNFKEQ. The CDR3 covers 15 residues.

J is TRBJ2-1 and V is TRBV3-1; TCRdb lists TRBD2, though no DNA is available to test this call. Germline loops: CDR1 LGHDT, CDR2 YNNKEL (reference sequence). The CDR3 consists of 16 residues. The CDR3 spells CASSLRPGLSYNEQFF.

The rearrangement uses TRBV10-3 and TRBJ2-1; TCRdb's D call of TRBD2 is untestable without DNA. The CDR3 loop spans 14 amino acids. Germline V gene sequence: CDR1 ENHRY, CDR2 SYGVKD. CDR3 loop: CAIKYSDIYNEQFF.

The chain combines TRBV7-8 with TRBJ2-6; TCRdb's D call, TRBD2, is unchecked because there is no DNA. Germline V gene data show CDR1 as SGHVS and CDR2 as FQNEAQ. This CDR3 region has 15 residues. The CDR3 protein is CASHQRGPGANVLTF.

This rearrangement joins TRBV10-3 to TRBJ2-6. The length of the CDR3 is 15 residues. Germline assignment: CDR1 ENHRY and CDR2 SYGVKD. The CDR3 loop reads CAISDWSSGANVLTF.

The J gene is TRBJ2-1, the V gene TRBV6-5; the TCRdb call, TRBD2, lacks DNA for checking. The CDR3 has 17 amino acids. The germline CDR1 and CDR2 sequences are MNHEY and SVGAGI. The CDR3 spells CASSSLGRTSGTNEQFF.

The chain has TRBV12-3 or TRBV12-4 and TRBJ2-1. This CDR3 has 17 amino acids. Here the CDR3 reads CASSLSGGKSSYNEQFF.

The rearrangement joins TRBV20-1 to TRBJ2-4. Germline V CDR1 and CDR2: DFQATT, SNEGSKA (reference sequence). This CDR3 contains 13 residues. The CDR3 loop reads CSARQVPQNIQYF.

The chain uses TRBV12-3 or TRBV12-4 and TRBJ2-1; TCRdb's D call, TRBD1, is unchecked because there is no DNA. This CDR3 is 12 amino acids long. CDR3 region: CASSLVFGTEFF.

J is TRBJ2-3 and V is TRBV12-3 or TRBV12-4; without DNA, the TCRdb call of TRBD2 cannot be checked. This CDR3 spans 14 amino acids. The CDR3 is CASSMGLSTDTQYF.

The chain is built from TRBV7-2 and TRBJ2-1; TCRdb's D call of TRBD2 is untestable without DNA. CDR1 SGHTA and CDR2 FQGNSA come from the germline V gene. This CDR3 comprises 16 residues. The CDR3: CASSAGVRTESNEQFF.